One sample yielded the 25 T cell receptor beta chains listed below, sequenced in a study of blood T cell repertoires in COVID-19 (dated by TCRdb to about 2020). The library was made by the immunoSEQ multiplex PCR assay. Held by TCRdb, this immuneACCESS table contains in-frame sequences only and omits some clones. Under half of the omission traces to an unresolved V gene where checked; the cause of the rest is unknown. For this sample there are roughly 190,000 clones; 84% appear just once. The top ten clonotypes cover around 21% of the sample. Sequenced material: peripheral blood. The receptors here all came from a human donor in a cohort sampled during active COVID-19.

This clone was counted between two and nine times. The rearrangement links TRBV28 to TRBJ1-1; D is undetermined. The germline V gene encodes CDR1 MDHEN and CDR2 SYDVKM. This CDR3 contains 12 residues. V was cut by 7 bases and J by 5 bases, with 11 bases left in between. CDR3 coding DNA: TGTGCCAGCATAGGGAGGGATACTGAAGCTTTCTTT. Its translation is CASIGRDTEAFF.

V and J are TRBV9 and TRBJ1-6; no reliable D call. Germline CDR1 SGDLS, CDR2 YYNGEE. Trimming removed 4 bases from V and 7 bases from J, with 9 bases in between. The CDR3 loop spans 13 amino acids. CDR3 residues: CASSIDTNSPLHF. CDR3 nucleotides: TGTGCCAGCAGCATAGACACAAATTCACCCCTCCACTTT.

The V and J genes are TRBV30 and TRBJ1-2, with 8 bases aligning to TRBD1. Germline V gene lookup returns CDR1 GTSNPN and CDR2 SVGIG (reference sequence). The CDR3 has 14 residues. Unmatched junction bases numbered 9, after V lost 0 bases and J lost 9 bases. CDR3 nucleotide sequence: TGTGCCTGGAGTGTATCATTCCAGGGGGCCCGCTACACCTTC. This gives the protein CAWSVSFQGARYTF.

The CDR3, as DNA: TGCGCCAGCAGCTTGGAGCCCAGGGCAGCTTACGAGCAGTACTTC. Translation: CASSLEPRAAYEQYF. J is TRBJ2-7 and V is TRBV5-1; possibly TRBD1 for D (5 bases). Germline assignment: CDR1 SGHRS and CDR2 YFSETQ. CDR3 size: 15 residues. Trimming cost V 0 bases and J 4 bases, with 14 bases left between them.

This chain's CDR3 is CASSPRTGGTDTQYF. The CDR3 coding sequence is TGTGCCAGCAGCCCCAGGACAGGTGGAACAGATACGCAGTATTTT. The chain links TRBV7-8 to TRBJ2-3; 7 nucleotides align to TRBD1. The ends lost 5 bases at V and 3 bases at J; junction bases unmatched: 8. Germline lookup yields CDR1 SGHVS and CDR2 FQNEAQ. The CDR3 length is 15 residues.

The chain links TRBV28 to TRBJ2-1; a possible D gene is TRBD2 (7 bases). Germline CDR1 reads MDHEN; CDR2 reads SYDVKM. This CDR3 is built from 15 residues. V lost 6 bases and J lost 2, with 14 bases in between. The CDR3 region is CASRLTGGPYNEQFF. CDR3 DNA sequence: TGTGCCAGCAGGTTAACGGGGGGCCCCTACAATGAGCAGTTCTTC.

About this clone: At the DNA level, this CDR3 is encoded by other sequences in the same sample as well. The rearrangement links TRBV4-1 to TRBJ2-3; D is undetermined. The CDR3 contains 13 residues. Germline V gene data show CDR1 as MGHRA and CDR2 as YSYEKL. V was cut by 0 bases and J by 5 bases, with 6 bases left in between. The CDR3 protein is CASSQDPGDTQYF. Here the CDR3 DNA reads TGCGCCAGCAGCCAAGATCCAGGAGATACGCAGTATTTT.

V gene TRBV7-9 combines with J gene TRBJ1-2; tentative D call: TRBD1 (5 bases). V lost 5 bases and J lost 1, with 23 bases in between. This CDR3 region has 18 residues. Germline assignment: CDR1 SEHNR and CDR2 FQNEAQ (reference sequence). The CDR3 DNA sequence: TGTGCCAGCAGCATATCTGGGGCAGCCCGACAGATTAACTATGGCTACACCTTC. Amino acid sequence: CASSISGAARQINYGYTF.

The rearrangement joins TRBV24-1 to TRBJ1-2, with 7 positions matching TRBD1. The germline CDR1 and CDR2 sequences are KGHDR and SFDVKD. V lost 4 bases and J lost 7; bases outside the gene matches: 5. The CDR3 is made up of 13 amino acids. The CDR3: CATSDPDRVGYTF. The CDR3 DNA reads TGTGCCACCAGTGACCCCGACAGGGTTGGCTACACCTTC.

The rearrangement links TRBV19 to TRBJ2-1; D gene uncertain. Germline V gives CDR1 LNHDA, CDR2 SQIVND (reference sequence). Trimming took off 2 bases at V and 5 bases at J, with 7 bases between the two ends. The CDR3 spans 13 residues. The DNA of the CDR3 is TGTGCCAGTAGTATACTAATCAACAATGAGCAGTTCTTC. It yields the protein CASSILINNEQFF.

The chain carries TRBV19 and TRBJ2-7; 8 nucleotides agree with TRBD1. The V and J ends lost 4 bases and 9 bases, in that order; junction bases with no gene match: 8. CDR1 LNHDA and CDR2 SQIVND come from the germline V gene (reference sequence). This CDR3 is built from 13 residues. CDR3 DNA: TGTGCCAGTAGTACCGACAGGGGACGGCGGCAGTACTTC. Amino acids: CASSTDRGRRQYF.

This chain connects TRBV9 to TRBJ2-3; 10 bases align to TRBD1. The V gene end was trimmed by 0 bases and the J gene end by 2 bases; junction bases not matched to a gene: 6. CDR1 and CDR2 (germline): SGDLS, YYNGEE. The CDR3 loop spans 17 amino acids. CDR3 sequence reads: CASSVGGGTGVTDTQYF. In DNA form, the CDR3 reads TGTGCCAGCAGCGTAGGCGGGGGGACAGGGGTCACAGATACGCAGTATTTT.

Written as DNA, the CDR3 is TGTGCCAGCAACCCGGGACTAGCGGCCGGGGAGCTGTTTTTT. Its translation: CASNPGLAAGELFF. V and J are TRBV6-5 and TRBJ2-2, with 11 nucleotides matching TRBD2. V dropped 7 bases and J dropped 6; count of bases not matched to a gene: 4. The germline gives CDR1 MNHEY, CDR2 SVGAGI. The CDR3 sequence is 14 residues long.

The rearrangement joins TRBV5-4 to TRBJ2-1; a weak D match, TRBD1 (5 bases). Germline CDR1 and CDR2: SGHNT and YYREEE (reference sequence). V lost 4 bases and J lost 1, with 12 bases in between. The CDR3 loop spans 15 amino acids. The CDR3 sequence is CASSLDIGSYNEQFF. In DNA form, the CDR3 reads TGTGCCAGCAGCCTGGACATCGGGTCCTACAATGAGCAGTTCTTC.

This clone was detected a few times. CDR3 DNA sequence: TGTGCCAGCAGTTTCGTCAGCGGCAGAAACACCATATATTTT. As protein: CASSFVSGRNTIYF. The J gene is TRBJ1-3, the V gene TRBV28; D gene ambiguous. The CDR3 extends over 14 amino acids. Germline CDR1 MDHEN, CDR2 SYDVKM. V was cut by 3 bases and J by 5 bases, with 11 bases left in between.

The chain uses TRBV19 and TRBJ1-3; D remains ambiguous. This CDR3 is 17 amino acids long. V lost 2 bases and J 0 bases, leaving 14 bases between the germline ends. Germline lookup yields CDR1 LNHDA and CDR2 SQIVND (reference sequence). The CDR3 region is CASSILESFYSGNTIYF. CDR3 sequence (DNA): TGTGCCAGTAGTATATTGGAGTCTTTTTACTCTGGAAACACCATATATTTT.

This clone was recorded once. V is TRBV9 and J is TRBJ1-6; D not resolved. Germline assignment: CDR1 SGDLS and CDR2 YYNGEE. V shed 2 bases and J shed 8 bases, with 11 bases lying between them. The CDR3 is 14 amino acids. The CDR3 loop is CASSVEVVDSPLHF. For the CDR3, the DNA is TGTGCCAGCAGCGTTGAGGTCGTGGATTCACCCCTCCACTTT. The full variable domain, rest sourced from reference TRBV9 and TRBJ1-6, is DSGVTQTPKHLITATGQRVTLRCSPRSGDLSVYWYQQSLDQGLQFLIQYYNGEERAKGNILERFSAQQFPDLHSELNLSSLELGDSALYFCASSVEVVDSPLHFGNGTRLTVT.

This rearrangement joins TRBV7-6 to TRBJ1-3, with D perhaps matching TRBD1 (6 bases). The V end was cut by 3 bases, the J end by 4 bases, with 19 bases between. The CDR3 contains 17 residues. Germline loops: CDR1 SGHVS, CDR2 FNYEAQ. CDR3 in amino acids: CASSLVPLTGNGNTIYF. The CDR3 DNA is TGTGCCAGCAGCTTGGTCCCCCTAACAGGGAACGGAAACACCATATATTTT.

This chain joins TRBV10-2 and TRBJ2-1; 9 nucleotides agree with TRBD1. J gave up 4 bases and V 3 bases, and 4 bases lay outside the gene matches. The CDR3 is 15 residues long. Germline values: CDR1 WSHSY, CDR2 SAAADI. The CDR3 here is CASSEPGTGYNEQFF. CDR3 nucleotide sequence: TGCGCCAGCAGTGAACCCGGGACAGGGTACAATGAGCAGTTCTTC.

V gene TRBV5-6 combines with J gene TRBJ1-1; D is unresolved. The CDR3 length is 12 residues. CDR1 is SGHDT, CDR2 YYEEEE, per germline. V lost 2 bases and J 9 bases, leaving 11 bases between the germline ends. The CDR3 here is CASSLYRGKAFF. The CDR3 nucleotides are TGTGCCAGCAGCTTATATCGCGGAAAAGCTTTCTTT.

The chain recombines TRBV6-5 with TRBJ1-1; maybe TRBD1 (6 bases). The CDR3 extends over 13 amino acids. CDR1 is MNHEY, CDR2 SVGAGI, per germline. Trimming left V 6 bases short and J 10 bases short, with 18 bases between. This CDR3 reads CASSRTGIPVAFF. The CDR3 coding sequence is TGTGCCAGCAGCCGCACAGGGATACCTGTAGCTTTCTTT.

V gene TRBV10-2 combines with J gene TRBJ1-6, with a possible D match to TRBD1 (6 bases). This CDR3 spans 14 amino acids. The germline V gene encodes CDR1 WSHSY and CDR2 SAAADI. Trimming cost V 6 bases and J 7 bases, with 13 bases left between them. CDR3 region: CASREDSPNSPLHF. The DNA for the CDR3 is TGCGCCAGCAGGGAGGACAGTCCGAATTCACCCCTCCACTTT.

The chain recombines TRBV7-8 with TRBJ2-7; D is perhaps TRBD2 (5 bases). The germline V gene encodes CDR1 SGHVS and CDR2 FQNEAQ. The CDR3 has 13 amino acids. V lost 5 bases to trimming and J lost 3 bases, with 11 bases between them. The CDR3 protein is CASSAPSGYEQYF. CDR3 sequence (DNA): TGTGCCAGCAGCGCTCCGAGCGGCTACGAGCAGTACTTC.

This clone was detected a few times. The V call is TRBV6-2 or TRBV6-3, the J call TRBJ2-3, with 7 bases lining up with TRBD1. Germline assignment: CDR1 MNHEY and CDR2 SVGEGT. V gave up 6 bases and J gave up 0 bases; unmatched junction bases: 9. The CDR3 contains 16 residues. The DNA of the CDR3 is TGTGCCAGCAGCCCCGACAGGGCCCTTAGCACAGATACGCAGTATTTT. Its protein product is CASSPDRALSTDTQYF.

This chain joins TRBV27 and TRBJ1-6; D not resolved. V shed 6 bases and J shed 0 bases, with 9 bases lying between them. This CDR3 has 15 amino acids. The germline V gene encodes CDR1 MNHEY and CDR2 SMNVEV (reference sequence). The CDR3 loop reads CASSKESSYNSPLHF. CDR3 nucleotides: TGTGCCAGCAGCAAGGAGAGCTCCTATAATTCACCCCTCCACTTT.